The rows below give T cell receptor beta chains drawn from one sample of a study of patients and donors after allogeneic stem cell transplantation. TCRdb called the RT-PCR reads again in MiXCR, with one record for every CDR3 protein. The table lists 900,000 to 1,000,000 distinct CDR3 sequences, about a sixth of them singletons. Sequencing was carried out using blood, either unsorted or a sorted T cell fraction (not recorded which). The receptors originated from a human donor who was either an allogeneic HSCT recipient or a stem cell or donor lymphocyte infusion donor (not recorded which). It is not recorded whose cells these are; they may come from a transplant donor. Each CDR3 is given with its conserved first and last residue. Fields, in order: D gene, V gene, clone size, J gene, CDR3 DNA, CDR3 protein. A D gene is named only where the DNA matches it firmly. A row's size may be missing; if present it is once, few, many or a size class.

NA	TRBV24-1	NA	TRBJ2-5	TGTGCCACCAGTGACGAAAGAGAGACCCAGTACTTC	CATSDERETQYF
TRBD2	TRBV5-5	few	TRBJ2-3	TGTGCCAGCAGGAGTAGCGGGGGGGGACTAGCCAGAGATACGCAGTATTTT	CASRSSGGGLARDTQYF
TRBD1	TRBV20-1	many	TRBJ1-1	TGCAGTGCTAGAGCTACAGGGGGTGGAACTGAAGCTTTCTTT	CSARATGGGTEAFF
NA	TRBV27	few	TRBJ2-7	TGTGCCAGCAGTTCCAGCTGGGACGGCCGCTACGAGCAGTACTTC	CASSSSWDGRYEQYF
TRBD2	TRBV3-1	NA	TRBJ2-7	TGTGCCAGCAGCCATATTCCCGGGACTACCTCCTACGAGCAGTACTTC	CASSHIPGTTSYEQYF
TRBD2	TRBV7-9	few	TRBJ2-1	TGTGCCAGCAGCCCGGGACTAGCGGGGCGAGAGCAGTTCTTC	CASSPGLAGREQFF
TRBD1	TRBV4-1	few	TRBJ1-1	TGCGCCAGCAGCCATGAGACAGGGTTCTACACTGAAGCTTTCTTT	CASSHETGFYTEAFF
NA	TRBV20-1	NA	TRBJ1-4	TGCAGTGCCAGAGAGGGACGCTCAACTAATGAAAAACTGTTTTTT	CSAREGRSTNEKLFF
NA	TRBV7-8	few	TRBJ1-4	TGTGCCAGCAGCTTCCTTAGAGGGCTCGGGGAAAAACTGTTTTTT	CASSFLRGLGEKLFF
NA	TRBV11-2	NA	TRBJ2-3	TGTGCCAGCAGCTTGATGTTTCACGGAGCTAGCACAGATACGCAGTATTTT	CASSLMFHGASTDTQYF
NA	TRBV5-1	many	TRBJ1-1	TGCGCCAGCAGCTTGGTCGACAGGCTGAACACTGAAGCTTTCTTT	CASSLVDRLNTEAFF
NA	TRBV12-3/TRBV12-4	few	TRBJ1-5	TGTGCCAGCAGTTCTAAGGCAGGTTTCTTGCCCCAGCATTTT	CASSSKAGFLPQHF
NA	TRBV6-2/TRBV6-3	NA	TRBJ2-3	TGTGCCAGCAGGAACACGGGGGCCAGTACAGATACGCAGTATTTT	CASRNTGASTDTQYF
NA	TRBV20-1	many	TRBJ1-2	TGCAGTTCCCTACAGGGAGGACTTAACTATGGCTACACCTTC	CSSLQGGLNYGYTF
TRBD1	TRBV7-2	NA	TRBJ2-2	TGTGCCAGCAGCTTAGTCCCCCAGGGGGCCGACACCGGGGAGCTGTTTTTT	CASSLVPQGADTGELFF
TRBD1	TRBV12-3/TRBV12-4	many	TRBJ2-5	TGTGCCAGCAGCCCGGGGCAGGGGGCTTGGGAGACCCAGTACTTC	CASSPGQGAWETQYF
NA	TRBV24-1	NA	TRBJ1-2	TGTGCCACCAGTGGGCTAGCCGGTGGCTACACCTTC	CATSGLAGGYTF
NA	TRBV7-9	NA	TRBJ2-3	TGTGCCAGCAGCTTGTCGGCACAGGGTCTAACAGATACGCAGTATTTT	CASSLSAQGLTDTQYF
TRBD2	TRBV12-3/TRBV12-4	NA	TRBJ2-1	TGTGCCAGCAGTTCCGGCGGGGGGGCCAGTGAGCAGTTCTTC	CASSSGGGASEQFF
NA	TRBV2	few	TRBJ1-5	TGTGCCAGCAGCTTGGACACCGAGCCCCAGCATTTT	CASSLDTEPQHF
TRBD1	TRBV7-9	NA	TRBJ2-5	TGTGCCAGCAGCAACAGGGGAGCCTCAAAAGAGACCCAGTACTTC	CASSNRGASKETQYF
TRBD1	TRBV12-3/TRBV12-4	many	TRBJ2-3	TGTGCCAGCAGTCTCAGGACAGGGGGCCTCACAGATACGCAGTATTTT	CASSLRTGGLTDTQYF
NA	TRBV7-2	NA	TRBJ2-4	TGTGCCAGCAGCGCACCAGGAAACATTCAGTACTTC	CASSAPGNIQYF
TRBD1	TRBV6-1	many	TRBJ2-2	TGTGCCAGCAGGGGCGACCGGGACAGGGGGTTCACCGGGGAGCTGTTTTTT	CASRGDRDRGFTGELFF
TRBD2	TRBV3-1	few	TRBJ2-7	TGTGCCAGCAGCCAAGTTGCGGGGGGCGGATACGAGCAGTACTTC	CASSQVAGGGYEQYF
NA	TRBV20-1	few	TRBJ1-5	TGCAGTGCTAGAGAAGGGGGGGTGGGGAGAAATCAGCCCCAGCATTTT	CSAREGGVGRNQPQHF
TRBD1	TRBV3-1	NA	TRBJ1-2	TGTGCCAGCAGCCAAGGCAGGGGGGACAGAAGAGGATTCGGCTACACCTTC	CASSQGRGDRRGFGYTF
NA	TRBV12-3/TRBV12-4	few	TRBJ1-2	TGTGCCAGCAGTCCCGGGACGGGCCCCATAGGCTACACCTTC	CASSPGTGPIGYTF
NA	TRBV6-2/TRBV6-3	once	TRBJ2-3	TGTGCCAGGGGGACTCGCGGAGATACGCAGTATTTT	CARGTRGDTQYF
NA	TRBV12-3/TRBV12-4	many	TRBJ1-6	TGTGCCAGCAGTTTACAGGGGCTGGTATCACCCCTCCACTTT	CASSLQGLVSPLHF
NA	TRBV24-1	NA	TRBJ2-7	TGTGCCACCAGTGATTCAGAATTAACAGGCGCCCACGAGCAGTACTTC	CATSDSELTGAHEQYF
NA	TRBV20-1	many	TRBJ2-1	TGCAGTGCCGGACCAGAGGGGGACTACAATGAGCAGTTCTTC	CSAGPEGDYNEQFF
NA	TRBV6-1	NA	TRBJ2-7	TGTGCCAGCACCCATGACAGGCCCGGCGGCGAGCAGTACTTC	CASTHDRPGGEQYF